These T cell receptor beta chains were read from a single sample in a study of blood T cell repertoires in COVID-19. Sequencing was performed with immunoSEQ multiplex PCR; in TCRdb, only in-frame clones are kept and a portion is missing. The data contain 180,000 or so clones, about 85% of them singletons. The sequenced sample was peripheral blood. The receptors stem from a person between 65 and 79 years old with COVID-19, enrolled during active disease. CDR3s include the opening cysteine and the closing phenylalanine or tryptophan. D genes are given only for firm matches. Size is stated for part of the rows, as once, few or many counts, or as a class when the clone is expanded.

j_gene: TRBJ1-5
d_gene: NA
v_gene: TRBV10-3
abundance: NA
CDR3nt: TGTGCCATCAAAAGAAGGACAGAAGATAGCAATCAGCCCCAGCATTTT
CDR3aa: CAIKRRTEDSNQPQHF

j_gene: TRBJ2-6
d_gene: NA
v_gene: TRBV9
abundance: NA
CDR3nt: TGTGCCAGCAGCGTAATGGGCCAGGCCCTCTCTGGGGCCAACGTCCTGACTTTC
CDR3aa: CASSVMGQALSGANVLTF

j_gene: TRBJ1-1
d_gene: NA
v_gene: TRBV27
abundance: NA
CDR3nt: TGTGCCAGCAGTTTACAGGCGAACACTGAAGCTTTCTTT
CDR3aa: CASSLQANTEAFF

j_gene: TRBJ2-7
d_gene: TRBD1
v_gene: TRBV10-3
abundance: NA
CDR3nt: TGTGCCATCAGTGTTAGGGACAGGGGGCTCGACGAGCAGTACTTC
CDR3aa: CAISVRDRGLDEQYF

j_gene: TRBJ2-4
d_gene: NA
v_gene: TRBV11-2
abundance: NA
CDR3nt: TGTGCCAGCAGCTTAGAGCGGGGAAACATTCAGTACTTC
CDR3aa: CASSLERGNIQYF

j_gene: TRBJ1-2
d_gene: NA
v_gene: TRBV6-2/TRBV6-3
abundance: NA
CDR3nt: TGTGCCAGCAGTTACTCGAGAGGCTACTATGGCTACACCTTC
CDR3aa: CASSYSRGYYGYTF

j_gene: TRBJ2-5
d_gene: TRBD1
v_gene: TRBV29-1
abundance: NA
CDR3nt: TGCAGCGTTGAAGACAGGGGGCGAGAGACCCAGTACTTC
CDR3aa: CSVEDRGRETQYF

j_gene: TRBJ2-5
d_gene: NA
v_gene: TRBV28
abundance: NA
CDR3nt: TGTGCCAGCTCCTTCGGTGGTTTTTTGACCCAGTACTTC
CDR3aa: CASSFGGFLTQYF

j_gene: TRBJ1-2
d_gene: TRBD1
v_gene: TRBV19
abundance: NA
CDR3nt: TGTGCCAGTACCCCGACAGGGATTCCGTCAAGCTACACCTTC
CDR3aa: CASTPTGIPSSYTF

j_gene: TRBJ2-1
d_gene: TRBD2
v_gene: TRBV12-3/TRBV12-4
abundance: NA
CDR3nt: TGTGCCAGCAGTTTGAATGCGGGGGGTGAGCAGTTCTTC
CDR3aa: CASSLNAGGEQFF

j_gene: TRBJ1-3
d_gene: NA
v_gene: TRBV3-1/TRBV3-2
abundance: NA
CDR3nt: TGTGCCAGCAGCCCCACCCCTATTGGAAACACCATATATTTT
CDR3aa: CASSPTPIGNTIYF

j_gene: TRBJ1-5
d_gene: NA
v_gene: TRBV19
abundance: NA
CDR3nt: TGTGCCAGTAGTAGTTCCGGGGGACGGGGAAATCAGCCCCAGCATTTT
CDR3aa: CASSSSGGRGNQPQHF

j_gene: TRBJ2-3
d_gene: NA
v_gene: TRBV7-9
abundance: NA
CDR3nt: TGTGCCGTCAGGGGGGGACAGGCGGCTAGCACAGATACGCAGTATTTT
CDR3aa: CAVRGGQAASTDTQYF

j_gene: TRBJ1-1
d_gene: TRBD1
v_gene: TRBV29-1
abundance: NA
CDR3nt: TGCAGCGGATTGACAGGGGGGAACACTGAAGCTTTCTTT
CDR3aa: CSGLTGGNTEAFF

j_gene: TRBJ1-3
d_gene: TRBD1
v_gene: TRBV4-1
abundance: NA
CDR3nt: TGCGCCAGCAGCCAAGAATCCAGGGGGCGTTTTGGAAACACCATATATTTT
CDR3aa: CASSQESRGRFGNTIYF

j_gene: TRBJ2-3
d_gene: TRBD2
v_gene: TRBV15
abundance: NA
CDR3nt: TGTGCCACCAGCAGAGCGCGCGGGAGCGCAGATACGCAGTATTTT
CDR3aa: CATSRARGSADTQYF

j_gene: TRBJ1-6
d_gene: TRBD1
v_gene: TRBV27
abundance: NA
CDR3nt: TGTGCCAGCACCCCCGGGGCAGGGGGCTTCTCCTATAATTCACCCCTCCACTTT
CDR3aa: CASTPGAGGFSYNSPLHF

j_gene: TRBJ2-1
d_gene: TRBD2
v_gene: TRBV6-5
abundance: NA
CDR3nt: TGTGCCAGCAGTTATGCGGCGGGAGGGAACAATGAGCAGTTCTTC
CDR3aa: CASSYAAGGNNEQFF

j_gene: TRBJ1-1
d_gene: NA
v_gene: TRBV5-1
abundance: NA
CDR3nt: TGCGCCAGCAGCGTGGACCGGGACACTGAAGCTTTCTTT
CDR3aa: CASSVDRDTEAFF

j_gene: TRBJ2-2
d_gene: NA
v_gene: TRBV10-3
abundance: NA
CDR3nt: TGTGCCATCAGTGAGTCGGCCCTTCTCCGGGAGCTGTTTTTT
CDR3aa: CAISESALLRELFF

j_gene: TRBJ2-7
d_gene: NA
v_gene: TRBV5-6
abundance: NA
CDR3nt: TGTGCCAGCAGCCCGGGGACGGGACAAGGAACCTACGAGCAGTACTTC
CDR3aa: CASSPGTGQGTYEQYF

j_gene: TRBJ2-1
d_gene: TRBD2
v_gene: TRBV5-4
abundance: NA
CDR3nt: TGTGCCAGCAGCTTAGTAGCGGGAGGGGACAATGAGCAGTTCTTC
CDR3aa: CASSLVAGGDNEQFF

j_gene: TRBJ2-1
d_gene: TRBD2
v_gene: TRBV28
abundance: NA
CDR3nt: TGTGCCAGCAGCCCTGCTAGCGGGAGTGGCGATGAGCAGTTCTTC
CDR3aa: CASSPASGSGDEQFF

j_gene: TRBJ1-1
d_gene: TRBD1
v_gene: TRBV4-3
abundance: NA
CDR3nt: TGCGCCAGCAGCCGGAACGACAGGGACAAAGCTTTCTTT
CDR3aa: CASSRNDRDKAFF

j_gene: TRBJ2-2
d_gene: NA
v_gene: TRBV5-1
abundance: NA
CDR3nt: TGCGCCAGCAGTTATACAGTGAACACCGGGGAGCTGTTTTTT
CDR3aa: CASSYTVNTGELFF

j_gene: TRBJ2-7
d_gene: TRBD1
v_gene: TRBV28
abundance: once
CDR3nt: TGTGCCAGCAGCTCTCCGGGACAGAGAGCCTACGAGCAGTACTTC
CDR3aa: CASSSPGQRAYEQYF

j_gene: TRBJ2-3
d_gene: NA
v_gene: TRBV9
abundance: NA
CDR3nt: TGTGCCAGCAGCGTTCTCTCCGGGACAGATACGCAGTATTTT
CDR3aa: CASSVLSGTDTQYF

j_gene: TRBJ1-3
d_gene: NA
v_gene: TRBV4-3
abundance: NA
CDR3nt: TGCGCCAGCAGCCAAGATGGAGGGGCCAACTCTGGAAACACCATATATTTT
CDR3aa: CASSQDGGANSGNTIYF

j_gene: TRBJ2-1
d_gene: NA
v_gene: TRBV7-2
abundance: NA
CDR3nt: TGTGCCAGCAGCTTAGCGAGGACAGCATACAATGAGCAGTTCTTC
CDR3aa: CASSLARTAYNEQFF